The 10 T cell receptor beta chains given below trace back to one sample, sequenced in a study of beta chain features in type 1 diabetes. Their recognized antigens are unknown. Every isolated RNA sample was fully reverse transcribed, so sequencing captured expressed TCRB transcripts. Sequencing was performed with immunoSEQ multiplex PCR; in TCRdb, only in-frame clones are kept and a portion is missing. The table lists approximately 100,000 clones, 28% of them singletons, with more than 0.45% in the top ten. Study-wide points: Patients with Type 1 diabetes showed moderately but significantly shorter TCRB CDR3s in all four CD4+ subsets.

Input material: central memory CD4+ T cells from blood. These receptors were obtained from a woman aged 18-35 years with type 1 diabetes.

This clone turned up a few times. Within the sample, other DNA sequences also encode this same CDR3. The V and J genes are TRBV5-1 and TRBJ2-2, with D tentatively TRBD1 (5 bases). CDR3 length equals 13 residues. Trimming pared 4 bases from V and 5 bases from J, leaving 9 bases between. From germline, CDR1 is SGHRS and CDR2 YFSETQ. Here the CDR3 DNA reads TGCGCCAGCAGCCTGCAGGGAACCGGGGAGCTGTTTTTT. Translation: CASSLQGTGELFF.

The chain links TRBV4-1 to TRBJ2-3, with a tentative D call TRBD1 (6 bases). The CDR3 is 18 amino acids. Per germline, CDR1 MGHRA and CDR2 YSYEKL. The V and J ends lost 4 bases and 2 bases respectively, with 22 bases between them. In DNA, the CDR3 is TGCGCCAGCAGCCCGGGACATATGATGGAGCTTTACACAGATACGCAGTATTTT. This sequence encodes CASSPGHMMELYTDTQYF.

The CDR3 DNA reads TGTGCCAGCAGCTTAGTAATTAGGGAAGGGGCACCCTACGAGCAGTACGTC. Its translation: CASSLVIREGAPYEQYV. The chain combines TRBV7-2 with TRBJ2-7, with a tentative D call TRBD1 (5 bases). The ends were cut back, 1 base at V and 2 bases at J, with 18 bases in the middle. In germline, CDR1 is SGHTA, CDR2 FQGNSA. This CDR3 has 17 residues.

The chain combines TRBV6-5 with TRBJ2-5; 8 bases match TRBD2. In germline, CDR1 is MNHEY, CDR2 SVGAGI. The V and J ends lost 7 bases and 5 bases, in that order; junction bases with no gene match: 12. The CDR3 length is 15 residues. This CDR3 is CASTRAGVALETQYF. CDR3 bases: TGTGCCAGCACTCGAGCGGGAGTAGCCCTGGAGACCCAGTACTTC.

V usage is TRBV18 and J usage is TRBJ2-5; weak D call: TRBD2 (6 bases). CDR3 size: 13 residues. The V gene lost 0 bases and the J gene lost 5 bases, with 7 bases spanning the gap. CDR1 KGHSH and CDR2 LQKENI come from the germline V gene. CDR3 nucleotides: TGTGCCAGCTCACCACCGGGGAGGGAGACCCAGTACTTC. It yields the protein CASSPPGRETQYF.

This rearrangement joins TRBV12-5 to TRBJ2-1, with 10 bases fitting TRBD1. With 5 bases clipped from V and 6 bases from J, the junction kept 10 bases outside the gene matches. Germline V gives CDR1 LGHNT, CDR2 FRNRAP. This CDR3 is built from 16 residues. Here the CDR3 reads CASGTGQGPRGNEQFF. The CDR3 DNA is TGTGCTAGTGGTACGGGACAGGGGCCACGGGGCAATGAGCAGTTCTTC.

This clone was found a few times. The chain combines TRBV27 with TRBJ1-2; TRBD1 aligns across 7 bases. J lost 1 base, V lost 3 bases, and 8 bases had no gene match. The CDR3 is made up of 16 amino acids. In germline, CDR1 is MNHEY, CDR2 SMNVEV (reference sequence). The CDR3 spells CASSLRTGGINYGYTF. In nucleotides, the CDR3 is TGTGCCAGCAGTTTGCGGACAGGCGGTATTAACTATGGCTACACCTTC.

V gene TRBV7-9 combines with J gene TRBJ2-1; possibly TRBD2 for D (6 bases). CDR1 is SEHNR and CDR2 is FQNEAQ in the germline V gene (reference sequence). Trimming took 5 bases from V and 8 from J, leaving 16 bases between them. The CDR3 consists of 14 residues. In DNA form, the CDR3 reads TGTGCCAGCAGCGGAGGGCCAGGGTTGGATGAGCAGTTCTTC. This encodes CASSGGPGLDEQFF.

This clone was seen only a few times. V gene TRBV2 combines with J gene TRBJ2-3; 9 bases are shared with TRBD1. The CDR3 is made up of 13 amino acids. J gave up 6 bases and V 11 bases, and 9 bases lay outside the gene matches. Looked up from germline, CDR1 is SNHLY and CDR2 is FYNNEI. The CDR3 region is CAGTTGGRDTQYF. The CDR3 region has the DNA TGTGCCGGAACCACAGGGGGCCGGGATACGCAGTATTTT.

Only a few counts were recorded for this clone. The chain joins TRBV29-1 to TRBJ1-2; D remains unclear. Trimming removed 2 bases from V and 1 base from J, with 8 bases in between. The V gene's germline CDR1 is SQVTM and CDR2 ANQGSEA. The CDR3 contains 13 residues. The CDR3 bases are TGCAGCGTTGAAACTAGGGTTAACTATGGCTACACCTTC. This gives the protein CSVETRVNYGYTF.